The 6 T cell receptor beta chains presented below share a single source sample, sequenced in a study of blood T cell repertoires in COVID-19. The protocol was immunoSEQ multiplex PCR, while the TCRdb copy is restricted to in-frame clones and leaves out a portion. Here the sample spans tens of thousands of clones, 75% to 95% being singletons. The sequenced material came from peripheral blood. The receptors stem from a woman aged 45 to 65 in a cohort sampled during active COVID-19.

This rearrangement joins TRBV7-9 to TRBJ1-6; 8 nucleotides match TRBD1. J was trimmed by 5 bases and V by 8 bases; bases with no gene match: 5. CDR1 is SEHNR, CDR2 FQNEAQ, per germline (reference sequence). The CDR3 totals 14 residues. The chain's CDR3 is CASEQGANNSPLHF. As DNA, the CDR3 is TGTGCCAGCGAGCAGGGGGCGAATAATTCACCCCTCCACTTT.

CDR3 DNA sequence: TGTGCCAGCAGCTCCCCGGGGAGGGGTGCCTACGAGCAGTACTTC. Translating gives CASSSPGRGAYEQYF. The chain employs TRBV11-2 and TRBJ2-7; 7 bases are shared with TRBD2. CDR1 is SGHAT and CDR2 is FQNNGV in the germline V gene. V dropped 4 bases and J dropped 2; count of bases not matched to a gene: 8. CDR3 length equals 15 residues.

The gene calls are TRBV20-1 and TRBJ1-2; 7 bases map to TRBD1. This CDR3 is 11 amino acids long. Germline V lookup: CDR1 DFQATT, CDR2 SNEGSKA (reference sequence). After removal of 6 bases from V and 2 bases from J, the junction contained 0 bases not matched to a gene. The CDR3 sequence is CSAQGNYGYTF. The CDR3, as DNA: TGCAGTGCACAGGGGAACTATGGCTACACCTTC.

This chain joins TRBV5-1 and TRBJ2-7, with D possibly matching TRBD2 (7 bases). V was pared by 4 bases and J by 7 bases, with 18 bases between. This CDR3 spans 14 amino acids. Germline values: CDR1 SGHRS, CDR2 YFSETQ. CDR3 sequence reads: CASSHGGALGEQYF. CDR3 nucleotides: TGCGCCAGCAGCCATGGGGGGGCGCTGGGTGAGCAGTACTTC.

The count of this clone is one. This chain connects TRBV6-5 to TRBJ1-2, with D tentatively TRBD1 (6 bases). V was trimmed by 0 bases and J by 2 bases, leaving 10 bases between them. Germline lookup yields CDR1 MNHEY and CDR2 SVGAGI. There are 15 residues in the CDR3. The CDR3, as DNA: TGTGCCAGCAGTTACTCTCCTACAGGGAACTATGGCTACACCTTC. This codes for CASSYSPTGNYGYTF.

V and J are TRBV6-1 and TRBJ2-3; TRBD1 agrees at 9 bases. Unmatched junction bases numbered 10, after V lost 2 bases and J lost 10 bases. Germline loops: CDR1 MNHNS, CDR2 SASEGT. The CDR3 length is 15 residues. DNA for the CDR3: TGTGCCAGCAGTGAACGGACAGGGGTTGTTTTGGCGCAGTATTTT. Protein: CASSERTGVVLAQYF.